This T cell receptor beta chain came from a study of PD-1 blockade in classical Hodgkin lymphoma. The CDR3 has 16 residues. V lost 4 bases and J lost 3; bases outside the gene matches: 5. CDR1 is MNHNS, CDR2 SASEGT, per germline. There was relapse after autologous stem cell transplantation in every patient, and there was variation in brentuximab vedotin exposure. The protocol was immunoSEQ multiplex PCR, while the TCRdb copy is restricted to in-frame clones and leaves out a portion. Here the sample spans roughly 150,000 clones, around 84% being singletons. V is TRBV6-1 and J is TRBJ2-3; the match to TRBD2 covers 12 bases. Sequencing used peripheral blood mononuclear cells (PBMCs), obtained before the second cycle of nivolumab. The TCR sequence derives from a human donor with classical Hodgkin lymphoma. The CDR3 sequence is CASSVLAGGSTDTQYF. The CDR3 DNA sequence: TGTGCCAGCAGTGTACTAGCGGGGGGTTCTACAGATACGCAGTATTTT.